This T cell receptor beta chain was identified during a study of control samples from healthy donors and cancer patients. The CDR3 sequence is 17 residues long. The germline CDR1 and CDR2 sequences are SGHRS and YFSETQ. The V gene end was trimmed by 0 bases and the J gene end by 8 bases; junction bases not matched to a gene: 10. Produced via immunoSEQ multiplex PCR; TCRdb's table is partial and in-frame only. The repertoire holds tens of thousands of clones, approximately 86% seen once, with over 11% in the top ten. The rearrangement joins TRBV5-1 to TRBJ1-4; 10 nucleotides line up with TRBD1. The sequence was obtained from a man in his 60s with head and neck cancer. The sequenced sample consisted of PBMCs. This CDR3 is CASSLGGTGTGDEKLFF. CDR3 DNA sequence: TGCGCCAGCAGCTTGGGGGGAACCGGGACAGGGGACGAAAAACTGTTTTTT.